These T cell receptor beta chains were read from a single sample in a study of vaccination effects on CD4 cells after COVID-19. Antigens for these TCRs are unknown. Assay: immunoSEQ multiplex PCR; the TCRdb copy retains only in-frame clones and omits some. The sample consists of around 50,000 clones, 74% of them appearing once. The sequencing here drew on CD4+ T cells from PBMCs cultured without peptide, taken after COVID-19 vaccination. These receptor sequences come from a human donor who had a prior SARS-CoV-2 infection. Both conserved end residues are part of each CDR3. D genes are given only for firm matches. Only part of the rows carry a size: once, few, many, or a class if the clone is expanded.

len: 13; v_gene: TRBV5-4; j_gene: TRBJ1-4; abundance: NA; d_gene: NA; CDR3nt: TGTGCCAGCAGGCCCCAAGACCACGAAAAACTGTTTTTT; CDR3aa: CASRPQDHEKLFF
len: 14; v_gene: TRBV6-6; j_gene: TRBJ1-5; abundance: NA; d_gene: NA; CDR3nt: TGTGCCAGCAGGCCGACAGGTGGGAATCAGCCCCAGCATTTT; CDR3aa: CASRPTGGNQPQHF
len: 14; v_gene: TRBV2; j_gene: TRBJ2-5; abundance: NA; d_gene: TRBD2; CDR3nt: TGTGCCAGCGGGAGCGGGAGCGCGGTGGAGACCCAGTACTTC; CDR3aa: CASGSGSAVETQYF
len: 13; v_gene: TRBV9; j_gene: TRBJ2-1; abundance: NA; d_gene: TRBD2; CDR3nt: TGTGCCAGCAGCGTAGTGTCTAGCGGGGACCGGTTCTTC; CDR3aa: CASSVVSSGDRFF
len: 18; v_gene: TRBV19; j_gene: TRBJ2-3; abundance: once; d_gene: NA; CDR3nt: TGTGCCAGTAGTATACCACGAGAAGACTGGTTCTCCACAGATACGCAGTATTTT; CDR3aa: CASSIPREDWFSTDTQYF
len: 14; v_gene: TRBV29-1; j_gene: TRBJ2-3; abundance: NA; d_gene: TRBD2; CDR3nt: TGCAGCGTCCGAACAGCGGGACTTATGGATACGCAGTATTTT; CDR3aa: CSVRTAGLMDTQYF
len: 16; v_gene: TRBV27; j_gene: TRBJ1-4; abundance: NA; d_gene: NA; CDR3nt: TGTGCCAGCAGTTTCCCTTGGGGGCGTAAAAATGAAAAACTGTTTTTT; CDR3aa: CASSFPWGRKNEKLFF
len: 13; v_gene: TRBV12-3/TRBV12-4; j_gene: TRBJ2-1; abundance: NA; d_gene: NA; CDR3nt: TGTGCCAGCAGTTTTCCGGGGTCGGGTATAAAGTTCTTC; CDR3aa: CASSFPGSGIKFF
len: 14; v_gene: TRBV7-2; j_gene: TRBJ2-5; abundance: NA; d_gene: NA; CDR3nt: TGTGCCAGCAGCTTAGCGGGGGCACAAGAGACCCAGTACTTC; CDR3aa: CASSLAGAQETQYF
len: 15; v_gene: TRBV21-1; j_gene: TRBJ2-7; abundance: few; d_gene: NA; CDR3nt: TGTGCCAGCAGCAAAGAACTAGCGGGAAGTTACGAGCAGTACTTC; CDR3aa: CASSKELAGSYEQYF
len: 16; v_gene: TRBV7-8; j_gene: TRBJ2-1; abundance: once; d_gene: NA; CDR3nt: TGTGCCAGCAGTACTACTACGGGACCCTACGTCAATGAGCAGTTCTTC; CDR3aa: CASSTTTGPYVNEQFF
len: 14; v_gene: TRBV2; j_gene: TRBJ1-2; abundance: NA; d_gene: TRBD1; CDR3nt: TGTGCCAGCTGCCGGGACAGGGCTTTGTATGGCTACACCTTC; CDR3aa: CASCRDRALYGYTF
len: 15; v_gene: TRBV24-1; j_gene: TRBJ2-2; abundance: NA; d_gene: NA; CDR3nt: TGTGCCACCAGTGAAAACAGGGTGAACACCGGGGAGCTGTTTTTT; CDR3aa: CATSENRVNTGELFF
len: 16; v_gene: TRBV20-1; j_gene: TRBJ2-1; abundance: NA; d_gene: NA; CDR3nt: TGCAGTGCTAGTCGCGCGGGGGCCCGCACCTACAATGAGCAGTTCTTC; CDR3aa: CSASRAGARTYNEQFF
len: 15; v_gene: TRBV5-4; j_gene: TRBJ2-1; abundance: once; d_gene: NA; CDR3nt: TGTGCCAGCAGCTTGGGACCGCCGGGGGACAATGAGCAGTTCTTC; CDR3aa: CASSLGPPGDNEQFF
len: 14; v_gene: TRBV5-1; j_gene: TRBJ1-2; abundance: NA; d_gene: NA; CDR3nt: TGCGCCAGCAGCCATCGGGCCCAGGGGTATGGCTACACCTTC; CDR3aa: CASSHRAQGYGYTF
len: 16; v_gene: TRBV7-2; j_gene: TRBJ2-7; abundance: NA; d_gene: TRBD2; CDR3nt: TGTGCCAGCAGCTTGGTAGCGGGAGGGGGTTCCTACGAGCAGTACTTC; CDR3aa: CASSLVAGGGSYEQYF
len: 15; v_gene: TRBV6-5; j_gene: TRBJ1-4; abundance: NA; d_gene: NA; CDR3nt: TGTGCCAGCAGTTACTCGGGGTCTCGGGATGAAAAACTGTTTTTT; CDR3aa: CASSYSGSRDEKLFF
len: 16; v_gene: TRBV15; j_gene: TRBJ2-1; abundance: NA; d_gene: NA; CDR3nt: TGTGCCACCAGCAGGGGGTATGGGGGCGCGCACAATGAGCAGTTCTTC; CDR3aa: CATSRGYGGAHNEQFF
len: 15; v_gene: TRBV11-3; j_gene: TRBJ1-3; abundance: NA; d_gene: TRBD1; CDR3nt: TGTGCCAGCAGCGCACCACTGACAGGGGTTGACACCATATATTTT; CDR3aa: CASSAPLTGVDTIYF
len: 15; v_gene: TRBV4-3; j_gene: TRBJ1-6; abundance: few; d_gene: NA; CDR3nt: TGCGCCAGCAGCCAACAGTCGCCCCCTAATTCACCCCTCCACTTT; CDR3aa: CASSQQSPPNSPLHF